One sample yielded the 17 T cell receptor beta chains listed below, sequenced in a study of blood T cell repertoires in COVID-19. TCRdb keeps only in-frame clones here, not all; method: immunoSEQ multiplex PCR. Here the sample spans a few hundred thousand clones, approximately 84% being singletons. Sequenced: PBMCs or T cells enriched from blood (not recorded which). These receptors all come from a woman aged 50 to 60 who had been exposed to COVID-19.

The table lists this clone with many counts. The rearrangement uses TRBV11-2 and TRBJ2-3, with D maybe TRBD1 (6 bases). V was pared by 3 bases and J by 5 bases, with 12 bases between. Germline loops: CDR1 SGHAT, CDR2 FQNNGV. The CDR3 extends over 14 amino acids. Written as DNA, the CDR3 is TGTGCCAGCAGCTTTCGACAGGCAAGAGATACGCAGTATTTT. Its protein is CASSFRQARDTQYF.

This chain links TRBV10-3 with TRBJ1-1; TRBD1 matches at 7 bases. This CDR3 comprises 15 residues. CDR1 and CDR2 from the germline V gene are ENHRY and SYGVKD. Trimming took 0 bases from V and 5 from J; bases not matched to a gene: 6. This CDR3 reads CAISESKGGRTEAFF. The CDR3 DNA is TGTGCCATCAGTGAGTCTAAAGGGGGCCGTACTGAAGCTTTCTTT.

CDR3 nucleotide sequence: TGTGCCAGCAGTATTGACAGGGACTTTAGGAACACTGAAGCTTTCTTT. Its translation is CASSIDRDFRNTEAFF. The rearrangement uses TRBV7-8 and TRBJ1-1, with TRBD1 matching over 7 bases. CDR3 length: 16 amino acids. Germline V gives CDR1 SGHVS, CDR2 FQNEAQ. V was pared by 6 bases and J by 1 base, with 11 bases of the junction left unmatched.

The chain joins TRBV2 to TRBJ1-6; D remains ambiguous. The CDR3 has 12 residues. The V end was cut by 4 bases, the J end by 7 bases, with 5 bases between. CDR1 and CDR2 from the germline V gene are SNHLY and FYNNEI. This CDR3 reads CASSVQNSPLHF. The CDR3 DNA is TGTGCCAGCAGTGTACAGAATTCACCCCTCCACTTT. The full variable domain, rest sourced from reference TRBV2 and TRBJ1-6, is EPEVTQTPSHQVTQMGQEVILRCVPISNHLYFYWYRQILGQKVEFLVSFYNNEISEKSEIFDDQFSVERPDGSNFTLKIRSTKLEDSAMYFCASSVQNSPLHFGNGTRLTVT.

This clone was counted between two and nine times. The chain links TRBV19 to TRBJ1-5; D remains unclear. V gave up 6 bases and J gave up 2 bases, with 14 bases separating them. The germline CDR1 and CDR2 sequences are LNHDA and SQIVND (reference sequence). The CDR3 totals 15 residues. The CDR3 loop is CASSLENGRNQPQHF. CDR3 coding DNA: TGTGCCAGTAGCCTAGAAAATGGCCGCAATCAGCCCCAGCATTTT.

The chain uses TRBV10-3 and TRBJ1-2, with 8 bases aligning to TRBD1. CDR3 size: 15 residues. The V and J ends lost 6 bases and 0 bases, in that order; junction bases with no gene match: 6. Germline V gene sequence: CDR1 ENHRY, CDR2 SYGVKD. CDR3 sequence (DNA): TGTGCCATCAGGGACAGGGCCTTAGCTAACTATGGCTACACCTTC. It codes for CAIRDRALANYGYTF.

The chain is built from TRBV7-2 and TRBJ2-5; D might be TRBD1 (5 bases). Germline V gene lookup returns CDR1 SGHTA and CDR2 FQGNSA. Trimming took 5 bases from V and 0 from J, leaving 13 bases between them. The CDR3 spans 15 residues. In DNA form, the CDR3 reads TGTGCCAGCAGCCTTCGACAGTCGTACCAAGAGACCCAGTACTTC. This gives the protein CASSLRQSYQETQYF.

This chain connects TRBV5-1 to TRBJ2-1; a weak D match, TRBD2 (6 bases). V was cut by 4 bases and J by 5 bases, with 10 bases left in between. The CDR3 is 13 amino acids. Germline V lookup: CDR1 SGHRS, CDR2 YFSETQ. In nucleotides, the CDR3 is TGCGCCAGCAGCCTCCAGCGGGACAATGAGCAGTTCTTC. It is translated as CASSLQRDNEQFF.

The rearrangement links TRBV7-2 to TRBJ1-2, with a possible D match to TRBD1 (5 bases). Germline values: CDR1 SGHTA, CDR2 FQGNSA. The CDR3 consists of 15 residues. The V and J ends lost 5 bases and 4 bases respectively, with 17 bases between them. CDR3 sequence: CASSVLPGGGYGYTF. As DNA, the CDR3 is TGTGCCAGCAGCGTATTACCCGGGGGGGGCTATGGCTACACCTTC.

The chain carries TRBV10-2 and TRBJ1-2, with 7 bases lining up with TRBD1. This CDR3 has 14 residues. From germline, CDR1 is WSHSY and CDR2 SAAADI. The J segment lost 5 bases and the V segment lost 7 bases, leaving 10 bases of the junction unmatched. CDR3 sequence reads: CASTDQGELYGYTF. CDR3 coding DNA: TGCGCCAGCACTGACCAGGGGGAACTATATGGCTACACCTTC.

The table lists this clone with many counts. The CDR3 DNA is TGTGCCAGCAGGGCTCGGGACAGCGACCTTCCCCTCCACTTT. It translates to CASRARDSDLPLHF. The rearrangement uses TRBV7-9 and TRBJ1-6, with 7 positions matching TRBD1. V gave up 6 bases and J gave up 13 bases; unmatched junction bases: 12. Germline CDR1 SEHNR, CDR2 FQNEAQ (reference sequence). CDR3 size: 14 residues.

This sequence joins TRBV11-3 and TRBJ2-1; D unclear. V was cut by 3 bases and J by 7 bases, with 7 bases left in between. The CDR3 is made up of 12 amino acids. Germline V CDR1 and CDR2: SGHNT, YENEEA. In nucleotides, the CDR3 is TGTGCCAGCAGCTTTACCGCGAATGAGCAGTTCTTC. As protein: CASSFTANEQFF.

V is TRBV6-6 and J is TRBJ1-2, with a possible D match to TRBD1 (5 bases). The CDR3 contains 14 residues. From germline, CDR1 is MNHNY and CDR2 SVGAGI (reference sequence). V was shortened by 6 bases and J by 4 bases, with 15 bases between the two germline ends. The CDR3 sequence is CASSPGGGFYGYTF. In nucleotides, the CDR3 is TGTGCCAGCAGCCCGGGGGGGGGTTTCTATGGCTACACCTTC.

For the CDR3, the DNA is TGTGCCAGCTCAGAGCTCATAACTAGCGGATACAATGAGCAGTTCTTC. Protein: CASSELITSGYNEQFF. This sequence joins TRBV18 and TRBJ2-1; TRBD2 agrees at 8 bases. Germline-derived CDR1 and CDR2 are KGHSH and LQKENI. Germline trimming cut 5 bases from V and 4 bases from J; bases unmatched to any gene: 10. The CDR3 extends over 16 amino acids.

A word on this clone: The limits of the CDR3 on the DNA are not certain, so only TCRdb's listed CDR3 is given. CDR3 sequence: CASSSSGQSNQPQHF. The V gene is TRBV28, the J gene TRBJ1-5; the table's D gene call, TRBD1, was not cross checked with the DNA. Including both end residues, the CDR3 is 15 amino acids long. CDR1 and CDR2 from the germline V gene are MDHEN and SYDVKM.

The chain has TRBV5-4 and TRBJ2-4; TRBD2 agrees at 15 bases. V shed 0 bases and J 6 bases; nucleotides not matched to a gene: 4. Germline loops: CDR1 SGHNT, CDR2 YYREEE (reference sequence). This CDR3 is 17 amino acids long. The CDR3 spells CASSLGTSGGAGNIQYF. The CDR3 DNA reads as TGTGCCAGCAGCTTGGGGACTAGCGGGGGGGCCGGAAACATTCAGTACTTC.

This chain joins TRBV21-1 and TRBJ2-7; TRBD2, as called in the table, went unchecked against the DNA. TRBV21-1 is recorded as a pseudogene. This CDR3 is built from 14 residues. DNA of the CDR3: TGTGCCAGCAGCAAAGGAAGAGGGCGAGGCGAGCAGTACTTC. Amino acids: CASSKGRGRGEQYF.